This TCR beta chain was observed in a study of identical twins. A note on this clonotype: No antigen is known for it. A read error is possible here, since a much larger clone lies one base away.

TCRdb re-analysed the 5' RACE reads in MiXCR, keeping a single row per CDR3 protein. Of hundreds of thousands of distinct CDR3 sequences in the sample, approximately 24% were seen once. Germline CDR1 and CDR2: WNHNN and SYGVQD (reference sequence). V was trimmed by 4 bases and J by 7 bases, leaving 15 bases between them. This CDR3 contains 14 residues. Study-wide points: Fewer insertions were carried by abundant cord blood beta clonotypes, but none was seen in memory repertoires.

These data are also associated with another study on T cells expressing NK-cell markers.

Specimen: CD4+ T cells sorted from blood. The rearrangement links TRBV10-1 to TRBJ2-3; a possible D gene is TRBD1 (6 bases). The TCR originated in a woman in her late teens or twenties in good health. CDR3 in amino acids: CASSGTGSGYTQYF. CDR3 DNA sequence: TGCGCCAGCAGTGGTACAGGGAGCGGATATACGCAGTATTTT.